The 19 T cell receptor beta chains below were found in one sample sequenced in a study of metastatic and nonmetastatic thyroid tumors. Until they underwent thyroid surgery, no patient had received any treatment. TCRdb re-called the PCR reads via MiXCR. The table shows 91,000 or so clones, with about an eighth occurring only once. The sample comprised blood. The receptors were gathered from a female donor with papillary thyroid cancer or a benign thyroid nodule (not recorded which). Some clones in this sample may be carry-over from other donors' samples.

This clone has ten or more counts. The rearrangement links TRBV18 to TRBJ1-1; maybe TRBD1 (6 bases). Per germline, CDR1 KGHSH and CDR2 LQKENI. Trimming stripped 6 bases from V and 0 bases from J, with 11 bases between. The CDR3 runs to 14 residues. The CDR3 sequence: CASSTGTLNTEAFF. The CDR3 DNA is TGTGCCAGCTCCACAGGGACATTGAACACTGAAGCTTTCTTT.

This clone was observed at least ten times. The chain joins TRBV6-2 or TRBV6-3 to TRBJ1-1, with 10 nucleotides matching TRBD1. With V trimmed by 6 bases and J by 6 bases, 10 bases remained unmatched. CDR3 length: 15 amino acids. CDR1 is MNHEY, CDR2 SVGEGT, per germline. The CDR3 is CASRPHTGTGAEAFF. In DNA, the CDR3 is TGTGCCAGCAGACCACACACCGGGACAGGGGCTGAAGCTTTCTTT.

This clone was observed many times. The CDR3 is CASSQGYPGTGELFF. In nucleotides, the CDR3 is TGCGCCAGCAGCCAAGGGTATCCGGGCACCGGGGAGCTGTTTTTT. V and J are TRBV4-3 and TRBJ2-2; D not certain. CDR1 and CDR2 (germline): LGHNA, YSLEER. This CDR3 has 15 amino acids. V was cut by 1 base and J by 4 bases, with 10 bases left in between.

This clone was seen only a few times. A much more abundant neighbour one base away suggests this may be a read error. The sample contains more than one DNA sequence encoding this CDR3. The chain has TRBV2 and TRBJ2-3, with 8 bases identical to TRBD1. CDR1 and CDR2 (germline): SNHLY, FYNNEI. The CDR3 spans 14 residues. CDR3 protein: CASSERQGTDTQYF. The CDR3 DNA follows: TGCGCCAGCAGTGAGCGACAGGGGACAGATACGCAGTATTTT.

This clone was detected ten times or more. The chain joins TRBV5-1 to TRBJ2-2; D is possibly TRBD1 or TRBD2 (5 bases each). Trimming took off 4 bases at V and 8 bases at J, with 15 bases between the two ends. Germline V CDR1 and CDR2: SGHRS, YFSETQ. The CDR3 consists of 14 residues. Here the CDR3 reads CASSRIPGPGELFF. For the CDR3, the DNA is TGCGCCAGCAGCCGTATACCGGGACCGGGGGAGCTGTTTTTT.

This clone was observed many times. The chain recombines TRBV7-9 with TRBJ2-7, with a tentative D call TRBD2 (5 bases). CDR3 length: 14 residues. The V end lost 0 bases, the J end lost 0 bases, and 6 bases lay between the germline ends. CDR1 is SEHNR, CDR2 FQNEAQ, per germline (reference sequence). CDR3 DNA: TGTGCCAGCAGCTTAGCAGGGAGCTCCTACGAGCAGTACTTC. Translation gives CASSLAGSSYEQYF.

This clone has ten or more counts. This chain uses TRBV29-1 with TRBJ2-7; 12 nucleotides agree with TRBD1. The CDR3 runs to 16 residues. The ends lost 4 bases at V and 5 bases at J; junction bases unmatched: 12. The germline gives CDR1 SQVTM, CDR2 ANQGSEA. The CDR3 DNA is TGCAGCGTTGTAGGGACAGGGGGCGGACTGTCGCACGAGCAGTACTTC. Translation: CSVVGTGGGLSHEQYF.

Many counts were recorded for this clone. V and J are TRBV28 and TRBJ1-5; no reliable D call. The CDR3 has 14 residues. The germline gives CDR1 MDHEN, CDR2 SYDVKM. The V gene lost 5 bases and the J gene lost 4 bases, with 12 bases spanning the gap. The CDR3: CASSKSGANQPQHF. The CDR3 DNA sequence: TGTGCCAGCAGTAAATCAGGTGCTAATCAGCCCCAGCATTTT.

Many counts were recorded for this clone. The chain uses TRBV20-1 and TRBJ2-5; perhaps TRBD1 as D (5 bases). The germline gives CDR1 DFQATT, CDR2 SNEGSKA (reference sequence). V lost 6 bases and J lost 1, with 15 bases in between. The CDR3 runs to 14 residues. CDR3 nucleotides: TGCAGTGCGCCGAAAAGACAGATCCAAGAGACCCAGTACTTC. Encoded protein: CSAPKRQIQETQYF.

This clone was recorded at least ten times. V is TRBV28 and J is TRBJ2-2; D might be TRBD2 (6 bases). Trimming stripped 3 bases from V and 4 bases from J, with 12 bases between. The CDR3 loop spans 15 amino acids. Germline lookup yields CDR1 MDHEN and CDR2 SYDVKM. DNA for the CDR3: TGTGCCAGCAGTTTTTGGGGGGAGTTCACCGGGGAGCTGTTTTTT. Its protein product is CASSFWGEFTGELFF.

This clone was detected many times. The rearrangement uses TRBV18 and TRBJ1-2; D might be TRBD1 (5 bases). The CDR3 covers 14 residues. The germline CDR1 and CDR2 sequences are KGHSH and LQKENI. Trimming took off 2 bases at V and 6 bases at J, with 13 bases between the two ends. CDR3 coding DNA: TGTGCCAGCTCACCAACAGCAGGGCATCATGGCTACACCTTC. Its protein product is CASSPTAGHHGYTF.

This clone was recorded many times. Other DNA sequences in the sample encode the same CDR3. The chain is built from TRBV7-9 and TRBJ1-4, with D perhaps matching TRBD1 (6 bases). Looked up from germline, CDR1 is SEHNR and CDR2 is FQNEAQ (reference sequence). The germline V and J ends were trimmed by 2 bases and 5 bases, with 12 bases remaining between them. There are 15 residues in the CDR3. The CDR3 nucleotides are TGTGCCAGCAGCTTAATGTCAGGGGTAAATGAAAAACTGTTTTTT. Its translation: CASSLMSGVNEKLFF.

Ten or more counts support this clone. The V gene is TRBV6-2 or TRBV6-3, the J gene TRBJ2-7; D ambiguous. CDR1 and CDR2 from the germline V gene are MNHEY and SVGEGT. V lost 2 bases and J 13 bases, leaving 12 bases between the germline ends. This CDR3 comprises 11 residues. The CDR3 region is CASSYVGLTYF. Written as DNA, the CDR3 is TGTGCCAGCAGTTACGTGGGTTTGACTTACTTC.

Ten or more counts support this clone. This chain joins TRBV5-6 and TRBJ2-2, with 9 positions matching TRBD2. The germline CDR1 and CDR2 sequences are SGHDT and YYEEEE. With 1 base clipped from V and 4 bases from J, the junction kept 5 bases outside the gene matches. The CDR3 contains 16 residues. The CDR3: CASSLNAGGGTGELFF. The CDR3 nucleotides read TGTGCCAGCAGCTTGAACGCGGGAGGGGGCACCGGGGAGCTGTTTTTT.

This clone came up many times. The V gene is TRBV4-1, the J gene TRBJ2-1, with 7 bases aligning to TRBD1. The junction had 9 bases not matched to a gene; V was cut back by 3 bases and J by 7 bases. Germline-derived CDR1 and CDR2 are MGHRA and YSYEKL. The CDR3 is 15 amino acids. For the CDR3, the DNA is TGCGCCAGCAGCCAGGTCCACAGGGGTGGTAATGAGCAGTTCTTC. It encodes CASSQVHRGGNEQFF.

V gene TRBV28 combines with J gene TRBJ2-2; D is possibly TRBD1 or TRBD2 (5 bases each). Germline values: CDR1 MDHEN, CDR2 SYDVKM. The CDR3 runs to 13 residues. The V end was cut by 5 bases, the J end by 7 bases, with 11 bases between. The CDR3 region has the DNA TGTGCCAGCAGTACTAGGGGAATCGGGGAGCTGTTTTTT. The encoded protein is CASSTRGIGELFF. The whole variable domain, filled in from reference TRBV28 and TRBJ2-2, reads DVKVTQSSRYLVKRTGEKVFLECVQDMDHENMFWYRQDPGLGLRLIYFSYDVKMKEKGDIPEGYSVSREKKERFSLILESASTNQTSMYLCASSTRGIGELFFGEGSRLTVL.

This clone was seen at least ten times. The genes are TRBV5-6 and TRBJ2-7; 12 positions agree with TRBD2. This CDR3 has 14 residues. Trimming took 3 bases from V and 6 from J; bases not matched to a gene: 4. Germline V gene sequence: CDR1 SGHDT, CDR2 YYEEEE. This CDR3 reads CASSYRTSGTEQYF. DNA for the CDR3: TGTGCCAGCAGCTACCGGACTAGCGGGACCGAGCAGTACTTC.

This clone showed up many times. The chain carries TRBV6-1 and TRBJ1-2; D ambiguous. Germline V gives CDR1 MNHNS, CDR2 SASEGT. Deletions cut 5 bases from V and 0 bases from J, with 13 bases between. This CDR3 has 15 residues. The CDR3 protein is CASSSQPGANYGYTF. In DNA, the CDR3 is TGTGCCAGCAGTTCCCAACCCGGGGCTAACTATGGCTACACCTTC.

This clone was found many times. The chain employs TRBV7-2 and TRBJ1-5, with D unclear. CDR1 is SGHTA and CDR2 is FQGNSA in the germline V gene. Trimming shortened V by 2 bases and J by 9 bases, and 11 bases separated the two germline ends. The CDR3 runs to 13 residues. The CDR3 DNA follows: TGTGCCAGCAGCTTAAGTGATACTCTGCCCCAGCATTTT. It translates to CASSLSDTLPQHF.